These 16 T cell receptor beta chains share one sample of origin, sequenced in a study of technical replicates of blood from several donors. Using immunoSEQ multiplex PCR, the repertoire was profiled, and TCRdb retains in-frame clones only, with some absent. Of roughly 80,000 clones in the sample, 93% were seen once. Material for sequencing was T cells isolated from PBMCs. The source is a human donor in good health.

CDR3: CASSGAVNTIYF. The CDR3 DNA sequence: TGTGCCAGCAGTGGGGCGGTAAACACCATATATTTT. The chain uses TRBV28 and TRBJ1-3; the D gene is possibly TRBD1 (5 bases). Germline V CDR1 and CDR2: MDHEN, SYDVKM. Deletions cut 5 bases from V and 6 bases from J, with 8 bases between. This CDR3 has 12 amino acids.

The chain links TRBV19 to TRBJ1-5; D gene ambiguous. Germline V gene lookup returns CDR1 LNHDA and CDR2 SQIVND (reference sequence). V was shortened by 3 bases and J by 0 bases, with 9 bases between the two germline ends. The CDR3 has 15 residues. The CDR3 loop is CASSMAEYSNQPQHF. The CDR3 coding sequence is TGTGCCAGTAGTATGGCAGAATATAGCAATCAGCCCCAGCATTTT. The whole variable domain, remainder taken from reference TRBV19 and TRBJ1-5, is DGGITQSPKYLFRKEGQNVTLSCEQNLNHDAMYWYRQDPGQGLRLIYYSQIVNDFQKGDIAEGYSVSREKKESFPLTVTSAQKNPTAFYLCASSMAEYSNQPQHFGDGTRLSIL.

The chain links TRBV4-3 to TRBJ2-3, with TRBD1 identical over 9 bases. CDR3 length equals 13 residues. Germline CDR1 is LGHNA and CDR2 is YSLEER. J gave up 4 bases and V 8 bases, and 4 bases lay outside the gene matches. The CDR3 spells CASQDRGADTQYF. Here the CDR3 DNA reads TGCGCCAGCCAGGACAGGGGCGCAGATACGCAGTATTTT.

The rearrangement links TRBV27 to TRBJ2-7; D is uncertain. The CDR3 is made up of 15 amino acids. Per the germline V gene, CDR1 is MNHEY and CDR2 is SMNVEV (reference sequence). The V gene lost 5 bases and the J gene lost 1 base, with 15 bases spanning the gap. The CDR3 coding sequence is TGTGCCAGCAGTCCCCGAGACACGCTATCCTACGAGCAGTACTTC. As protein: CASSPRDTLSYEQYF.

The chain carries TRBV7-3 and TRBJ2-7; perhaps TRBD1 as D (6 bases). With 3 bases removed from V and 5 bases from J, the gap between germline ends came to 14 bases. Germline CDR1 reads SGHTA; CDR2 reads FQGTGA. CDR3 length: 14 amino acids. CDR3 protein: CASSLAGGDNEQYF. As DNA, the CDR3 is TGTGCCAGCAGCTTGGCTGGGGGCGATAACGAGCAGTACTTC.

V and J are TRBV10-3 and TRBJ2-7, with 10 bases fitting TRBD2. The V segment lost 10 bases and the J segment 0 bases; nucleotides outside the gene matches: 6. The CDR3 extends over 14 amino acids. Looked up from germline, CDR1 is ENHRY and CDR2 is SYGVKD. The CDR3: CASTASGSSYEQYF. DNA for the CDR3: TGTGCCAGTACTGCTAGCGGGAGCTCCTACGAGCAGTACTTC.

This chain links TRBV9 with TRBJ2-2, with a tentative D call TRBD2 (6 bases). The CDR3 covers 14 residues. Germline lookup yields CDR1 SGDLS and CDR2 YYNGEE. Trimming pared 3 bases from V and 5 bases from J, leaving 11 bases between. CDR3 in amino acids: CASSAALATGELFF. In DNA form, the CDR3 reads TGTGCCAGCAGCGCCGCCCTAGCGACCGGGGAGCTGTTTTTT.

This rearrangement joins TRBV28 to TRBJ2-1, with D perhaps matching TRBD2 (6 bases). The germline gives CDR1 MDHEN, CDR2 SYDVKM. Trimming stripped 4 bases from V and 1 base from J, with 8 bases between. The CDR3 sequence is 14 residues long. The CDR3 nucleotides read TGTGCCAGCAGTTACGGGGGATCCTACAATGAGCAGTTCTTC. Amino acid sequence: CASSYGGSYNEQFF. Based on the CDR3 plus reference TRBV28 and TRBJ2-1, the full variable domain is DVKVTQSSRYLVKRTGEKVFLECVQDMDHENMFWYRQDPGLGLRLIYFSYDVKMKEKGDIPEGYSVSREKKERFSLILESASTNQTSMYLCASSYGGSYNEQFFGPGTRLTVL.

The chain links TRBV27 to TRBJ2-7; tentative D call: TRBD2 (6 bases). With 2 bases removed from V and 1 base from J, the gap between germline ends came to 12 bases. This CDR3 is 15 amino acids long. CDR1 is MNHEY, CDR2 SMNVEV, per germline (reference sequence). CDR3 nucleotides: TGTGCCAGCAGTTTACAAGCGGGCTCTTCCTACGAGCAGTACTTC. This encodes CASSLQAGSSYEQYF.

CDR3: CASISSSYEQYF. CDR3 DNA sequence: TGTGCCAGCATTAGCAGCTCCTACGAGCAGTACTTC. The chain employs TRBV6-6 and TRBJ2-7; D gene ambiguous. Germline V gene lookup returns CDR1 MNHNY and CDR2 SVGAGI (reference sequence). CDR3 length: 12 amino acids. V was trimmed by 7 bases and J by 0 bases, leaving 7 bases between them.

The genes are TRBV11-3 and TRBJ2-1; 10 bases match TRBD2. J lost 8 bases, V lost 7 bases, and 11 bases had no gene match. The V gene's germline CDR1 is SGHNT and CDR2 YENEEA. The CDR3 runs 15 residues. This CDR3 is CASTLGASGSDEQFF. The CDR3 DNA follows: TGTGCCAGCACCCTCGGGGCTAGCGGGAGCGATGAGCAGTTCTTC.

The chain has TRBV10-2 and TRBJ2-7; 11 bases fit TRBD2. The CDR3 totals 14 residues. The ends lost 3 bases at V and 4 bases at J; junction bases unmatched: 2. CDR1 WSHSY and CDR2 SAAADI come from the germline V gene. The CDR3 loop reads CASSDLAGGYEQYF. The CDR3 nucleotides are TGCGCCAGCAGTGATTTAGCGGGAGGGTACGAGCAGTACTTC.

The rearrangement links TRBV11-3 to TRBJ2-1; TRBD2 matches at 7 bases. Germline V CDR1 and CDR2: SGHNT, YENEEA. Trimming cost V 1 base and J 10 bases; bases outside gene matches: 4. This CDR3 has 13 amino acids. In DNA form, the CDR3 reads TGTGCCAGCAGCTTAGTACTAGCGCAAGAGCAGTTCTTC. The encoded protein is CASSLVLAQEQFF.

The chain has TRBV7-6 and TRBJ2-7; 9 bases line up with TRBD1. Germline V gene sequence: CDR1 SGHVS, CDR2 FNYEAQ. The CDR3 spans 15 residues. V gave up 5 bases and J gave up 7 bases; unmatched junction bases: 12. CDR3 in DNA: TGTGCCAGCAGCCATCGGGACAGGGTAGGGTGGGAGCAGTACTTC. Its translation: CASSHRDRVGWEQYF.

CDR3: CASSLGTTKTQYF. The CDR3 bases are TGTGCCAGCAGCTTAGGTACTACTAAGACCCAGTACTTC. V usage is TRBV11-3 and J usage is TRBJ2-5; D is ambiguous. CDR1 is SGHNT, CDR2 YENEEA, per germline. CDR3 length: 13 residues. Trimming took 1 base from V and 6 from J, leaving 9 bases between them.

The chain couples TRBV11-3 to TRBJ2-1, with D hard to call. V lost 2 bases, J lost 4 bases, and 6 bases lay in between. CDR1 SGHNT and CDR2 YENEEA come from the germline V gene. The CDR3 totals 13 residues. This CDR3 reads CASSLLLYNEQFF. The CDR3 nucleotides read TGTGCCAGCAGCTTACTTTTGTACAATGAGCAGTTCTTC.